This T cell receptor beta chain was sequenced during a study of shared clonotypes between healthy human individuals (dated by TCRdb to 2018 to 2021). About the study as a whole: The cohort comprised a couple of women and a few men aged 18 to 49 years. For each donor, CD4 naive and CD4 memory were each run on three plates, CD8 naive on two plates, and CD8 memory on one plate. Blood TCR repertoires of about five healthy adults were deeply sequenced to estimate repertoire size and the extent of clonotype sharing between individuals. Libraries were prepared and TCR repertoires were sequenced by different laboratories using diverse techniques, in order to increase sequencing depth and limit assay-specific biases. Per donor, leukapheresis produced somewhere between about 0.94 and 9.5 billion PBMCs. Overall study outcomes, separate from this receptor: When a handful of donors were compared, the shared fraction of clonotypes was about 5% for naive CD4, 3.5% to 4% for naive CD8, 2% to 2.5% for memory CD4, and 0.35% to 0.5% for memory CD8. Pairwise subsampling indicated that sequencing depth was expected to affect the degree of clonotype sharing among donors. Sampling was restricted to blood, and TCR repertoires in tissue are likely to differ from TCR repertoires in blood. Compared with non-shared clonotypes, clonotypes shared by all four sorted-subset donors had higher generation probabilities. Rarefaction of sorted-subset datasets indicated incomplete sequencing despite the large sequencing depth. Because the study included a small number of donors, the genetic and exposure-history diversity represented was limited. Naive subsets generally had larger estimated clonotype richness than memory subsets.

Comments on this clone: Its antigen is currently not known. Per-nucleotide qualities are absent, and no much larger clonotype sits a single base away.

Using the deep immunoSEQ assay, multiplex PCR amplified TCR CDR3 regions from genomic DNA. Extracted genomic DNA from each cell subset was spread evenly across all wells of several immunoSEQ 96-well plates, with each plate serving as a replicate. Each replicate PCR for sorted subsets received about 210 ng genomic DNA, equal to 30,000 or so T cell genomes. Purified libraries were quantified with a Qubit 3.0 fluorometer, sized on a Bioanalyzer 2100, and re-quantified with the KAPA Library Quantification kit. A separate single-read 150-cycle Illumina NextSeq 550 flow cell was used to sequence each immunoSEQ 96-well plate. On the study's bioinformatics: The immunoSEQ output contained only junctional sequences without quality scores, so filtering could not match that applied to full-length reads. To assign V/J genes and CDR3, sequences were annotated using PyIR, a Python wrapper for IgBLAST v1.9, with IMGT germline references. Reads were removed for weak V/J assignments (E-value above 1e-6), missing CDR3, stop codons, out-of-frame junctions, or ambiguous translated residues. V3J clonotypes were defined as sequences sharing an identical inferred V gene, J gene, and CDR3 amino acid sequence. Percentage overlap between repertoires was computed as shared unique clonotypes divided by the size of the smaller repertoire. RTK rarefaction, the Chao1 estimator, and Recon v2.1 estimates of unobserved clonotypes were used to assess repertoire richness. Generation probabilities were computed with OLGA for all TCRbeta clonotypes obtained by the gDNA method from several donors. TCRdb holds this immuneACCESS table with in-frame rearrangements only. Some clones are missing; in checked studies, unresolved V genes explain under half, and the rest has no known cause. V, J and clone size reflect that table, while D and trimming were determined from the DNA. The sample data list some 2,500,000 clones, and approximately 90% of these were observed just once. The ten top clones hold more than 0.35% of the sample.

The CDR3, cysteine through phenylalanine, is 13 amino acids long. This entry keeps only the CDR3 DNA: 39 bases, framed from base 1. The germline V gene (reference sequence) supplies CDR1 LNHNV and CDR2 YYDKDF. The trim is 5 bases for V and 5 bases for J, with a gap of 11 bases between the germline ends. The donors were healthy, HIV-negative adults with no recently reported acute infections or vaccinations. Every donor was a Caucasian adult living in Nashville, Tennessee, USA. Magnetic negative selection was used to enrich CD4+ T cells, after which naive cells were positively selected on CD45RA and the negative fraction became the memory subset. Blood was obtained by leukapheresis, after which PBMCs were separated by Ficoll-Histopaque density gradient centrifugation and cryopreserved in liquid nitrogen vapor phase. Purity and quantity of every magnetically sorted T cell population were checked by analytical flow cytometry. Genomic DNA was isolated from every sorted fraction and measured by UV absorbance on a Nanodrop 2000c.

This chain joins TRBV15 to TRBJ2-3, with the D gene not confidently named. Specimen: naive CD4+ T cells from PBMCs. The sample's cell subset or site label, decoded: CD45RA+ positively selected. The sequence derives from a man younger than 35 in good health. Some clones in this sample may be carry-over from other donors' samples. CDR3 reads: CATSPRWLDTQYF. The DNA is as follows: TGTGCCACCAGCCCTCGATGGTTAGATACGCAGTATTTT. With all but the CDR3 taken from the reference TRBV15 and TRBJ2-3 genes, the full variable domain is: DAMVIQNPRYQVTQFGKPVTLSCSQTLNHNVMYWYQQKSSQAPKLLFHYYDKDFNNEADTPDNFQSRRPNTSFCFLDIRSPGLGDTAMYLCATSPRWLDTQYFGPGTRLTVL.